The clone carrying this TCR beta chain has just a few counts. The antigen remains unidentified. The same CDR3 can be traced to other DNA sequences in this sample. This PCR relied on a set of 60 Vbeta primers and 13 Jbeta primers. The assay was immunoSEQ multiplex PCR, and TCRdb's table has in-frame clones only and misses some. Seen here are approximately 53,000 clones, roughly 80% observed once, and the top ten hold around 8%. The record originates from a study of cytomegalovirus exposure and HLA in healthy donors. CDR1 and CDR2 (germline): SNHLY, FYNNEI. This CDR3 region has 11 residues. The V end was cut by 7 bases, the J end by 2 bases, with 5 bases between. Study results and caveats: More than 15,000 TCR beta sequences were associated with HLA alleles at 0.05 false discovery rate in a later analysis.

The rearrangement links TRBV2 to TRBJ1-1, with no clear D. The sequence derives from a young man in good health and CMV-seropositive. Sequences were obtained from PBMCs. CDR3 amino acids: CASTVNTEAFF. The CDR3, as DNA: TGTGCCAGCACCGTAAACACTGAAGCTTTCTTT.